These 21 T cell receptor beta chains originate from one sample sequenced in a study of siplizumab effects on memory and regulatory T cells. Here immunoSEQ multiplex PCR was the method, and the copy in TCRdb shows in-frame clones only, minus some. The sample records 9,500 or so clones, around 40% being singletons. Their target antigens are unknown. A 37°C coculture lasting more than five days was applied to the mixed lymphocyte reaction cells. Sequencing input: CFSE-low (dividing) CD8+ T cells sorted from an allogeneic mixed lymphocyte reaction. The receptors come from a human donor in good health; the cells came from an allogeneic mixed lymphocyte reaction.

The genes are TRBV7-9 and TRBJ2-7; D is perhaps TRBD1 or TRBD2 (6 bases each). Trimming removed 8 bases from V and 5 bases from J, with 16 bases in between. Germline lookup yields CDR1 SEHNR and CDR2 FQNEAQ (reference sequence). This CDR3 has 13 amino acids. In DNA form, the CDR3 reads TGTGCCAGCGGTACAGGGACTTTAGACGAGCAGTACTTC. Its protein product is CASGTGTLDEQYF.

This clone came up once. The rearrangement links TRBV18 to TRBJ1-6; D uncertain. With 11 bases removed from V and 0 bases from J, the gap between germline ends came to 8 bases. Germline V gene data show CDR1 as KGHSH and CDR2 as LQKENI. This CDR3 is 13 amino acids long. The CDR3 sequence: CAVEGSYNSPLHF. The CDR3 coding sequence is TGTGCCGTCGAGGGCTCCTATAATTCACCCCTCCACTTT. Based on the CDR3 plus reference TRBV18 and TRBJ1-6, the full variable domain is NAGVMQNPRHLVRRRGQEARLRCSPMKGHSHVYWYRQLPEEGLKFMVYLQKENIIDESGMPKERFSAEFPKEGPSILRIQQVVRGDSAAYFCAVEGSYNSPLHFGNGTRLTVT.

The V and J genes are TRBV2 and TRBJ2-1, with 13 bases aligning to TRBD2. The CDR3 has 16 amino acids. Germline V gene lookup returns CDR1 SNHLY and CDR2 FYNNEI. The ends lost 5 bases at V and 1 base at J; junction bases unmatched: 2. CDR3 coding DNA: TGTGCCAGCAGTTTGGGACTAGCGGGGTCCTACAATGAGCAGTTCTTC. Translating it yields CASSLGLAGSYNEQFF.

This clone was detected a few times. CDR3 nucleotide sequence: TGTGCCAGCAGGCAACAGGGGTTCTACGAGCAGTACTTC. It yields the protein CASRQQGFYEQYF. This rearrangement joins TRBV28 to TRBJ2-7; 7 bases match TRBD1. The CDR3 totals 13 residues. V was pared by 6 bases and J by 3 bases, with 5 bases of the junction left unmatched. Germline-derived CDR1 and CDR2 are MDHEN and SYDVKM. Complete variable domain (other parts from reference TRBV28 and TRBJ2-7): DVKVTQSSRYLVKRTGEKVFLECVQDMDHENMFWYRQDPGLGLRLIYFSYDVKMKEKGDIPEGYSVSREKKERFSLILESASTNQTSMYLCASRQQGFYEQYFGPGTRLTVT.

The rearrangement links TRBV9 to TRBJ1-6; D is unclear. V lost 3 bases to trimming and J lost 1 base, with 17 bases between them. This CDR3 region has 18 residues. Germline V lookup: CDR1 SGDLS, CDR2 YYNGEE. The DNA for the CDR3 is TGTGCCAGCAGCGCTAGCGGAGACCCGACGTCCTATAATTCACCCCTCCACTTT. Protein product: CASSASGDPTSYNSPLHF.

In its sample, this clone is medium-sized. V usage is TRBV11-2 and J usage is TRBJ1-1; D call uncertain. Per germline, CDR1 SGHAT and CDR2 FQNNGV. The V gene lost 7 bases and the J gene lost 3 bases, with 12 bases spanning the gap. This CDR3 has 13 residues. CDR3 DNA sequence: TGTGCCAGCATGGGCGAAGGTTACACTGAAGCTTTCTTT. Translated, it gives CASMGEGYTEAFF.

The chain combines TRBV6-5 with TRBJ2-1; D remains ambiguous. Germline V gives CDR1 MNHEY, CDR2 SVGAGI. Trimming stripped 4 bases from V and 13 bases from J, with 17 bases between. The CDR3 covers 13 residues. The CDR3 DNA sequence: TGTGCCAGCAGTTCGGGTGGTGGATATCATCAGTTCTTC. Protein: CASSSGGGYHQFF.

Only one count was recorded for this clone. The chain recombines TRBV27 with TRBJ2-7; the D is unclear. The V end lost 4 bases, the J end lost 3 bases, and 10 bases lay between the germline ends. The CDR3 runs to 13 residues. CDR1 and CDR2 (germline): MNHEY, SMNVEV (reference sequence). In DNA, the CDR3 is TGTGCCAGCAGTTACGCCACTGACTACGAGCAGTACTTC. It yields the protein CASSYATDYEQYF.

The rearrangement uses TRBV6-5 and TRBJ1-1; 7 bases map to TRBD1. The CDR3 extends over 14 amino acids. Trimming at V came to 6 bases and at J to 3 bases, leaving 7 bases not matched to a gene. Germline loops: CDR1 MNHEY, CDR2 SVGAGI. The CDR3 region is CASRTGARDTEAFF. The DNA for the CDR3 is TGTGCCAGCAGAACAGGGGCGAGGGACACTGAAGCTTTCTTT.

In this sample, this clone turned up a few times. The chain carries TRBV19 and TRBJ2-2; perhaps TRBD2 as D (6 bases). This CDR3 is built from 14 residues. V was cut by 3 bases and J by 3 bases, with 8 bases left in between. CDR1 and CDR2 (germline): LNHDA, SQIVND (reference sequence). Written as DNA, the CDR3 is TGTGCCAGTAGTATCTGGGGGGACACCGGGGAGCTGTTTTTT. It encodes CASSIWGDTGELFF. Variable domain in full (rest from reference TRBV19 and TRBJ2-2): DGGITQSPKYLFRKEGQNVTLSCEQNLNHDAMYWYRQDPGQGLRLIYYSQIVNDFQKGDIAEGYSVSREKKESFPLTVTSAQKNPTAFYLCASSIWGDTGELFFGEGSRLTVL.

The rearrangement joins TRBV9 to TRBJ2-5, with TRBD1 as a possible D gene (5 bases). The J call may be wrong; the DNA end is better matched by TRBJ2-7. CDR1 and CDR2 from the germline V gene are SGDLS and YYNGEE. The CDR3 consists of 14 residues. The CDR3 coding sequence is TGTGCCAGCAGCGTAGCGTCAGGGACCTACGAGCAGTACTTC. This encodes CASSVASGTYEQYF.

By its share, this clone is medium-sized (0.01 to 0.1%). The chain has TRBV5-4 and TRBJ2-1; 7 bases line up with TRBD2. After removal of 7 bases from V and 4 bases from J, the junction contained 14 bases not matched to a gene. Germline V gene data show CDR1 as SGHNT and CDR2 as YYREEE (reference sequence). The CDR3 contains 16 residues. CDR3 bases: TGTGCCAGCTCCCCCACGGGTGGGACTACATACAATGAGCAGTTCTTC. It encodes CASSPTGGTTYNEQFF.

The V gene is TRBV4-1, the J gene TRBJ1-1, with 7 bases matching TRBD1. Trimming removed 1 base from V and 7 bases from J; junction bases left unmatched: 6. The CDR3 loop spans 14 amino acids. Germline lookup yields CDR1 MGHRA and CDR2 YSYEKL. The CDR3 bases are TGCGCCAGCAGCCAAGCCGAGACAGGGCATGAAGCTTTCTTT. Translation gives CASSQAETGHEAFF.

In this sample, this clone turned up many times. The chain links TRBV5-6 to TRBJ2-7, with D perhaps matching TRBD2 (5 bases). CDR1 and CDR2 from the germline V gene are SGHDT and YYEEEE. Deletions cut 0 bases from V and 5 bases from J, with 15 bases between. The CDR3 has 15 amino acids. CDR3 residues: CASSLAIEGGHEQYF. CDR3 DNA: TGTGCCAGCAGCTTGGCCATCGAGGGCGGACACGAGCAGTACTTC.

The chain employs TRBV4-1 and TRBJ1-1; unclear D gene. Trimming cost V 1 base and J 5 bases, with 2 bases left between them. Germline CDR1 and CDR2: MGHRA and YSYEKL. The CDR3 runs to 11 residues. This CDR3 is CASSQATEAFF. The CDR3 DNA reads TGCGCCAGCAGCCAAGCGACTGAAGCTTTCTTT.

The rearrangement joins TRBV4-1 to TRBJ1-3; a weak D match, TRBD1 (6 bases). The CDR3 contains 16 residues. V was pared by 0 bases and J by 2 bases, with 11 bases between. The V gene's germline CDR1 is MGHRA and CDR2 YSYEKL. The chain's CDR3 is CASSQEWYRAGNTIYF. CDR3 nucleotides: TGCGCCAGCAGCCAAGAATGGTACAGGGCTGGAAACACCATATATTTT.

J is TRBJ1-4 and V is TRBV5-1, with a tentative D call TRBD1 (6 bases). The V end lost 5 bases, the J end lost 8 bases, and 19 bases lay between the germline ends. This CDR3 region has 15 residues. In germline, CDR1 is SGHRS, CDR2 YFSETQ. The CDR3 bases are TGCGCCAGCAGTTTCGGGCAGGGGTCAGGGGAAAAACTGTTTTTT. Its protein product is CASSFGQGSGEKLFF.

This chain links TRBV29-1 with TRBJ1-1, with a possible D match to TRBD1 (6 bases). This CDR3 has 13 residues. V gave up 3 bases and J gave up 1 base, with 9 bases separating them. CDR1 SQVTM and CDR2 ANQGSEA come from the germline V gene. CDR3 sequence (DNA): TGCAGCGTTGAGGGGGCAAGGAACACTGAAGCTTTCTTT. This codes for CSVEGARNTEAFF.

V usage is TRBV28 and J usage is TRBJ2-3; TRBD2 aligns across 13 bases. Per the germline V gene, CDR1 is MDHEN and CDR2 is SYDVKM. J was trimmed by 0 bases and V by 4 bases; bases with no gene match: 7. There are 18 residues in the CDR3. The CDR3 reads CASSSGTSGVFSTDTQYF. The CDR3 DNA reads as TGTGCCAGCAGTTCCGGGACTAGCGGGGTCTTTAGCACAGATACGCAGTATTTT.

The CDR3 reads CASSSGGVTDTQYF. Here the CDR3 DNA reads TGTGCCAGCAGCTCCGGCGGGGTTACAGATACGCAGTATTTT. The chain joins TRBV4-2 to TRBJ2-3; tentatively, D is TRBD2 (6 bases). CDR3 size: 14 residues. Trimming removed 5 bases from V and 3 bases from J, with 12 bases in between. Germline CDR1 and CDR2: LGHNA and YNFKEQ.

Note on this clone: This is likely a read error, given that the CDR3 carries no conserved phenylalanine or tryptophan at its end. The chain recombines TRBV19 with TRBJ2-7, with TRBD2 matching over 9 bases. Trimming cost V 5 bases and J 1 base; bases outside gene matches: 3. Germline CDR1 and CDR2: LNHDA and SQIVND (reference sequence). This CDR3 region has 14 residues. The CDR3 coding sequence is TGTGCCAGTAGTCCGGGACTAGCATCCTACGAGCAGTACCTC. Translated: CASSPGLASYEQYL.